The 24 T cell receptor beta chains below come from one sample, sequenced in a study of T cells in Graves' hyperthyroidism and ophthalmopathy. Amplified TCR beta CDR3 regions derived from RNA transcripts. The HTBI primer set drove a first-round RT-PCR of the TCR CDR3. TCRdb called the multiplex PCR reads again in MiXCR, with one record for every CDR3 protein. The table lists some 620,000 distinct CDR3 sequences, 16% of them singletons, with 3.5% to 4% in the top ten. The sequencing sample was made of blood. These receptors were collected from a woman under 40 with Graves' hyperthyroidism.

The chain carries TRBV6-1 and TRBJ1-1; D is ambiguous. Germline CDR1 reads MNHNS; CDR2 reads SASEGT. V was clipped by 8 bases and J by 6 bases, with 16 bases between them. CDR3 length: 13 residues. DNA of the CDR3: TGTGCCAGCGGTGGGCCTGCCACCGCTGAAGCTTTCTTT. Translated: CASGGPATAEAFF.

This clonotype occurred many times. This chain links TRBV5-5 with TRBJ2-3, with 8 bases matching TRBD1. CDR1 and CDR2 (germline): SGHKS, YYEKEE (reference sequence). The CDR3 is 14 amino acids. V dropped 0 bases and J dropped 8; count of bases not matched to a gene: 5. CDR3 in amino acids: CASSLGTGGGTQYF. The CDR3 nucleotides are TGTGCCAGCAGCTTGGGAACAGGGGGAGGTACGCAGTATTTT.

This clonotype was observed many times. V usage is TRBV18 and J usage is TRBJ1-4; no firm D call. This CDR3 is built from 14 residues. Germline loops: CDR1 KGHSH, CDR2 LQKENI. V was trimmed by 0 bases and J by 3 bases, leaving 5 bases between them. As DNA, the CDR3 is TGTGCCAGCTCACCACCCAACTCTAATGAAAAACTGTTTTTT. Translating gives CASSPPNSNEKLFF.

This clonotype was seen only a few times. A junction boundary mismatches the germline segment, possibly from a read error. The chain uses TRBV7-9 and TRBJ2-2; the D call may be TRBD1 or TRBD2 (5 bases each). Per germline, CDR1 SEHNR and CDR2 FQNEAQ (reference sequence). The CDR3 extends over 12 amino acids. The CDR3 DNA is TGTGCCAGCAGCTTAGCAGGGACGAGCAGGATTTTT. It codes for CASSLAGTSRIF.

Ten or more counts support this clonotype. The genes are TRBV30 and TRBJ1-1; D not certain. The CDR3 consists of 15 residues. Looked up from germline, CDR1 is GTSNPN and CDR2 is SVGIG (reference sequence). Trimming cost V 4 bases and J 2 bases, with 17 bases left between them. CDR3 nucleotide sequence: TGTGCCTGGAATCCCGGGCAGGCAGGTAACACTGAAGCTTTCTTT. It specifies CAWNPGQAGNTEAFF.

This clonotype was observed at least ten times. The V call is TRBV6-5, the J call TRBJ2-1; tentative D call: TRBD2 (5 bases). The CDR3 is 15 residues long. V was clipped by 2 bases and J by 0 bases, with 8 bases between them. Per the germline V gene, CDR1 is MNHEY and CDR2 is SVGAGI. CDR3 in amino acids: CASSYLGDSYNEQFF. For the CDR3, the DNA is TGTGCCAGCAGTTACCTCGGGGACTCCTACAATGAGCAGTTCTTC.

This clonotype was recorded many times. The chain combines TRBV28 with TRBJ1-5, with a weak D call TRBD1 (5 bases). The CDR3 extends over 16 amino acids. Trimming shortened V by 5 bases and J by 0 bases, and 14 bases separated the two germline ends. CDR1 is MDHEN and CDR2 is SYDVKM in the germline V gene. The CDR3 DNA follows: TGTGCCAGCAGTCCCCGGGGAAGGGGTAGCAATCAGCCCCAGCATTTT. Translating it yields CASSPRGRGSNQPQHF.

Concerning this clonotype: Being one base from a much bigger clone, this may be a read error. The V call is TRBV6-2 or TRBV6-3, the J call TRBJ2-1, with D possibly TRBD1 on 6 matching bases. Germline V lookup: CDR1 MNHEY, CDR2 SVGEGT. CDR3 length: 16 amino acids. CDR3 DNA sequence: TGTGTCACCTCCAGAACAGGGACCAGCTCCTACAATGAGCAGTTCTTC. Translated, it gives CVTSRTGTSSYNEQFF.

This clonotype has only a few counts. The rearrangement joins TRBV4-2 to TRBJ1-2; 7 nucleotides line up with TRBD1. Trimming at V came to 1 base and at J to 8 bases, leaving 13 bases not matched to a gene. This CDR3 region has 16 residues. CDR1 and CDR2 from the germline V gene are LGHNA and YNFKEQ. CDR3 bases: TGTGCCAGCAGCCAAGGGGGGGACAGCCTATTGGAGGGCTACACCTTC. Translated, it gives CASSQGGDSLLEGYTF.

There are a few counts of this clonotype. The chain links TRBV15 to TRBJ1-1, with D unclear. The germline gives CDR1 LNHNV, CDR2 YYDKDF (reference sequence). This CDR3 contains 12 residues. V was cut by 1 base and J by 11 bases, with 11 bases left in between. CDR3 protein: CATSRASETAFF. The CDR3 coding sequence is TGTGCCACCAGCAGAGCATCAGAGACGGCTTTCTTT.

The rearrangement links TRBV3-1 to TRBJ2-1, with TRBD2 identical over 16 bases. CDR1 is LGHDT and CDR2 is YNNKEL in the germline V gene (reference sequence). This CDR3 is built from 15 residues. Trimming at V came to 0 bases and at J to 12 bases, leaving 2 bases not matched to a gene. DNA of the CDR3: TGTGCCAGCAGCCAAGAGGGACTAGCGGGAGGGATGCAGTTCTTC. Encoded protein: CASSQEGLAGGMQFF.

With respect to this clonotype: This may stem from a read error, because a much larger clone lies one nucleotide away. The chain joins TRBV14 to TRBJ2-7, with unresolved D. In germline, CDR1 is SGHDN, CDR2 FVKESK. The CDR3 has 12 amino acids. The V end lost 2 bases, the J end lost 9 bases, and 11 bases lay between the germline ends. CDR3 DNA sequence: TGTGCCAGCAGCCAAATGGGGATCGGGCAGTACTTC. Amino acid sequence: CASSQMGIGQYF.

For this clonotype: Sequence at one end of the junction differs from germline and may be a read error. V and J are TRBV9 and TRBJ2-7; 8 nucleotides align to TRBD1. There are 14 residues in the CDR3. Germline V gives CDR1 SGDLS, CDR2 YYNGEE. Here the CDR3 reads CASSVGTGFDEQCF. The DNA of the CDR3 is TGTGCCAGCAGCGTAGGGACAGGGTTCGACGAGCAGTGCTTC.

This clonotype appeared a few times. This chain joins TRBV18 and TRBJ2-3; D gene ambiguous. This CDR3 region has 16 residues. Deletions cut 2 bases from V and 2 bases from J, with 14 bases between. Germline V gene data show CDR1 as KGHSH and CDR2 as LQKENI. The CDR3 DNA sequence: TGTGCCAGCTCACCAAACAGTCTGCCATCCACAGATACGCAGTATTTT. Protein product: CASSPNSLPSTDTQYF.

This clonotype appeared a few times. The chain combines TRBV5-1 with TRBJ2-7; D gene ambiguous. The CDR3 length is 13 residues. The germline V and J ends were trimmed by 0 bases and 5 bases, with 9 bases remaining between them. The germline gives CDR1 SGHRS, CDR2 YFSETQ. The CDR3 is CASSLEGKDEQYF. The CDR3 nucleotides read TGCGCCAGCAGCTTGGAGGGTAAAGACGAGCAGTACTTC.

The rearrangement links TRBV6-1 to TRBJ2-7; D unclear. Germline lookup yields CDR1 MNHNS and CDR2 SASEGT. This CDR3 comprises 13 residues. The V end was cut by 6 bases, the J end by 3 bases, with 12 bases between. The CDR3 region is CASRGRSGYEQYF. CDR3 bases: TGTGCCAGCAGGGGCCGGTCCGGCTACGAGCAGTACTTC.

This clonotype was picked up a small number of times. This sequence joins TRBV5-5 and TRBJ1-4; unclear D gene. Per germline, CDR1 SGHKS and CDR2 YYEKEE (reference sequence). V dropped 0 bases and J dropped 6 bases, with 12 bases sitting between them. This CDR3 region has 15 residues. The CDR3 nucleotides are TGTGCCAGCAGCTTGGATACGCGCGGACATGAAAAACTGTTTTTT. It yields the protein CASSLDTRGHEKLFF.

CDR3 DNA sequence: TGTGCCAGTAGTACCCCCGGACAGGGGGGGCGGGAAGGTACGCAGTATTTT. This encodes CASSTPGQGGREGTQYF. This chain links TRBV19 with TRBJ2-3; 10 nucleotides line up with TRBD1. Trimming at V came to 4 bases and at J to 8 bases, leaving 15 bases not matched to a gene. The CDR3 loop spans 17 amino acids. The germline gives CDR1 LNHDA, CDR2 SQIVND (reference sequence).

At least ten counts were recorded for this clonotype. The rearrangement links TRBV6-2 or TRBV6-3 to TRBJ2-7, with 8 bases identical to TRBD1. J lost 6 bases, V lost 6 bases, and 7 bases had no gene match. The CDR3 is 13 amino acids. Germline V gives CDR1 MNHEY, CDR2 SVGEGT. The CDR3 region has the DNA TGTGCCAGCAGCCCGACAGGGGCAGGCGAGCAGTACTTC. Residues: CASSPTGAGEQYF.

The V call is TRBV7-3, the J call TRBJ2-1; a weak D match, TRBD2 (6 bases). Trimming took off 5 bases at V and 0 bases at J, with 17 bases between the two ends. Per germline, CDR1 SGHTA and CDR2 FQGTGA. The CDR3 length is 17 residues. The DNA of the CDR3 is TGTGCCAGCAGCCGGGGCGGGATGGGGAGCTCCTACAATGAGCAGTTCTTC. As protein: CASSRGGMGSSYNEQFF.

This clonotype was detected ten times or more. The CDR3 DNA follows: TGTGCCAGCACTGAAACAGGGTCTGGGGAGCTGTTTTTT. Translated, it gives CASTETGSGELFF. The chain carries TRBV27 and TRBJ2-2, with D possibly matching TRBD1 (6 bases). From germline, CDR1 is MNHEY and CDR2 SMNVEV (reference sequence). The ends were cut back, 7 bases at V and 8 bases at J, with 14 bases in the middle. CDR3 length: 13 amino acids.

This rearrangement joins TRBV14 to TRBJ2-7, with D unclear. The germline CDR1 and CDR2 sequences are SGHDN and FVKESK. Trimming shortened V by 1 base and J by 0 bases, and 19 bases separated the two germline ends. The CDR3 consists of 18 residues. The CDR3 nucleotides are TGTGCCAGCAGCCAAGTTACTTTTTCCTCTAAAAGCTCCTACGAGCAGTACTTC. It codes for CASSQVTFSSKSSYEQYF. Variable domain in full (rest from reference TRBV14 and TRBJ2-7): EAGVTQFPSHSVIEKGQTVTLRCDPISGHDNLYWYRRVMGKEIKFLLHFVKESKQDESGMPNNRFLAERTGGTYSTLKVQPAELEDSGVYFCASSQVTFSSKSSYEQYFGPGTRLTVT.

There are many counts of this clonotype. This sequence joins TRBV18 and TRBJ1-3; 9 positions agree with TRBD1. Germline assignment: CDR1 KGHSH and CDR2 LQKENI. The CDR3 totals 16 residues. The junction had 7 bases not matched to a gene; V was cut back by 5 bases and J by 2 bases. The CDR3 DNA sequence: TGTGCCAGCTCATCGTCCCGGGACAGGGCTGGAAACACCATATATTTT. It encodes CASSSSRDRAGNTIYF.

As concerns this clonotype: Mismatch with germline at one junction end may stem from a read error. The chain joins TRBV15 to TRBJ1-1; D is ambiguous. The germline V gene has CDR1 LNHNV and CDR2 YYDKDF (reference sequence). The CDR3 has 13 amino acids. For the CDR3, the DNA is TGTGTCACCAGCAGAGATCGCAACACTGAAGCTTTCTTT. This sequence encodes CVTSRDRNTEAFF.